This is a list of T cell receptor beta chains from one sample in a study of cytomegalovirus exposure and HLA in healthy donors. Clones were sequenced by immunoSEQ multiplex PCR, and TCRdb holds only the in-frame ones, with some missing. The profile shows about 230,000 clones, 70% to 90% of them singletons. What was sequenced was PBMCs. The receptors originated from a human donor in good health. CDR3s include the opening cysteine and the closing phenylalanine or tryptophan. D genes are given only for firm matches. Clone sizes are given selectively: once, few, many, or a class where the clone is expanded.

J: TRBJ2-4; D: TRBD2; V: TRBV2; size: -; DNA: TGTGCCAGCAGACCTCTAGCGGAGGGCATTCAGTACTTC; CDR3: CASRPLAEGIQYF
J: TRBJ1-1; D: TRBD1; V: TRBV7-9; size: -; DNA: TGTGCCAGCAGCTCCTGGGACAGTTGGGGCACTGAAGCTTTCTTT; CDR3: CASSSWDSWGTEAFF
J: TRBJ2-7; D: -; V: TRBV28; size: -; DNA: TGTGCCAGCACCATAACAGGGAGCTCCTACGAGCAGTACTTC; CDR3: CASTITGSSYEQYF
J: TRBJ2-5; D: -; V: TRBV28; size: -; DNA: TGTGCCAGCAGTACTCTCGACAGGAACCAAGAGACCCAGTACTTC; CDR3: CASSTLDRNQETQYF
J: TRBJ2-5; D: -; V: TRBV11-1; size: -; DNA: TGTGCCAGCAGCTTAACGTATTCGGGGGACCGAGGGGAGACCCAGTACTTC; CDR3: CASSLTYSGDRGETQYF
J: TRBJ1-3; D: -; V: TRBV9; size: -; DNA: TGTGCCAGCAGCCCCCACCCGAGCTCTGGAAACACCATATATTTT; CDR3: CASSPHPSSGNTIYF
J: TRBJ2-6; D: -; V: TRBV7-6; size: -; DNA: TGTGCCAGCAGCTTAGGTCTTAACAGAGATCGCTCCGGGGCCAACGTCCTGACTTTC; CDR3: CASSLGLNRDRSGANVLTF
J: TRBJ1-1; D: -; V: TRBV7-3; size: -; DNA: TGTGCCAGCACTAAAGCTCTGCGGGGCCTCACTGAAGCTTTCTTT; CDR3: CASTKALRGLTEAFF
J: TRBJ1-1; D: TRBD1; V: TRBV28; size: -; DNA: TGTGCCAGCAGTCTCCTTCTTGACAGGGTAGACATGAACACTGAAGCTTTCTTT; CDR3: CASSLLLDRVDMNTEAFF
J: TRBJ2-7; D: -; V: TRBV23-1; size: -; DNA: TGCGCCAGCAGTCAATCTGAGGCAGGGACCTACGAGCAGTACTTC; CDR3: CASSQSEAGTYEQYF
J: TRBJ1-1; D: -; V: TRBV25-1; size: -; DNA: TGTGCCAGCAGTGACCTAACACAGGGAAACACTGAAGCTTTCTTT; CDR3: CASSDLTQGNTEAFF
J: TRBJ1-2; D: TRBD1; V: TRBV6-5; size: few; DNA: TGTGCCAGCAGTTACTCCGGACAGGGGGGCGAGGGCTACACCTTC; CDR3: CASSYSGQGGEGYTF
J: TRBJ2-1; D: TRBD2; V: TRBV27; size: -; DNA: TGTGCCAGCAGTACTAGCGGGGGTTTATACAATGAGCAGTTCTTC; CDR3: CASSTSGGLYNEQFF
J: TRBJ1-1; D: TRBD1; V: TRBV2; size: -; DNA: TGTGCCACAGGAAGACAGGGGGAATTAACTGAAGCTTTCTTT; CDR3: CATGRQGELTEAFF
J: TRBJ2-3; D: TRBD2; V: TRBV11-3; size: few; DNA: TGTGCCAGCAGGTACGGGACTAGCGCTCTAAGAGATACGCAGTATTTT; CDR3: CASRYGTSALRDTQYF
J: TRBJ1-4; D: TRBD1; V: TRBV7-8; size: -; DNA: TGTGCCAGCAGCTCCGTCGCCTCACAGGGGGCTAATGAAAAACTGTTTTTT; CDR3: CASSSVASQGANEKLFF
J: TRBJ2-3; D: TRBD2; V: TRBV7-2; size: -; DNA: TGTGCCAGCAGCGCGCGCCGGGGGGGGGATACGCAGTATTTT; CDR3: CASSARRGGDTQYF
J: TRBJ2-3; D: TRBD2; V: TRBV27; size: -; DNA: TGTGCCAGCAGTTTGGCTAGCGGGATTTACACCACAGATACGCAGTATTTT; CDR3: CASSLASGIYTTDTQYF
J: TRBJ2-1; D: -; V: TRBV7-2; size: few; DNA: TGTGCCAGCAGCTCCTTAGGACTAGAGCAGTTCTTC; CDR3: CASSSLGLEQFF
J: TRBJ2-2; D: -; V: TRBV28; size: once; DNA: TGTGCCAGCAGTTTCTCCCTTGTCGGGGAGCTGTTTTTT; CDR3: CASSFSLVGELFF
J: TRBJ2-7; D: TRBD1; V: TRBV29-1; size: -; DNA: TGCAGCGTTGAAGAGTCCGGGACAGAGACCTACGAGCAGTACTTC; CDR3: CSVEESGTETYEQYF
J: TRBJ1-1; D: TRBD1; V: TRBV28; size: -; DNA: TGTGCCAGCAGTGCAACCGGGACAGGGTTGGTCACTGAAGCTTTCTTT; CDR3: CASSATGTGLVTEAFF
J: TRBJ1-2; D: TRBD1; V: TRBV19; size: few; DNA: TGTGCCAGTACCAGGGGACAGCGCTACACCTTC; CDR3: CASTRGQRYTF
J: TRBJ2-7; D: TRBD2; V: TRBV19; size: -; DNA: TGTGCCAGTAGCCTAGCGGGAGGAGACTACGAGCAGTACTTC; CDR3: CASSLAGGDYEQYF
J: TRBJ2-5; D: TRBD2; V: TRBV7-9; size: -; DNA: TGTGCCAGCAGCTTAGCGGCGGGAGGTGGGGAGACCCAGTACTTC; CDR3: CASSLAAGGGETQYF
J: TRBJ2-7; D: TRBD1; V: TRBV7-9; size: -; DNA: TGTGCCAGCAGCCCGGGACAGTTAGTCTACGAGCAGTACTTC; CDR3: CASSPGQLVYEQYF
J: TRBJ1-2; D: -; V: TRBV6-6; size: few; DNA: TGTGCCAGCACCCAGCGAGACTATAGTAACTATGGCTACACCTTC; CDR3: CASTQRDYSNYGYTF
J: TRBJ2-5; D: -; V: TRBV14; size: -; DNA: TGTGCCAGCAGCATAACCGGGACACCCTGGAACTTC; CDR3: CASSITGTPWNF
J: TRBJ1-1; D: -; V: TRBV27; size: -; DNA: TGTGCCAGCAGTTGGACAGTCAGCACTGAAGCTTTCTTT; CDR3: CASSWTVSTEAFF
J: TRBJ2-1; D: TRBD2; V: TRBV4-1; size: -; DNA: TGCGCCAGCAGCCCCCTGGGACTAGGTTCAGGTAATGAGCAGTTCTTC; CDR3: CASSPLGLGSGNEQFF
J: TRBJ2-7; D: -; V: TRBV28; size: -; DNA: TGTGCCAGCAGTTTGACATCCCTCCCCTACGAGCAGTACTTC; CDR3: CASSLTSLPYEQYF
J: TRBJ1-4; D: -; V: TRBV5-1; size: -; DNA: TGCGCCAGCAGCTTAGACACGGGAGGGGAACTGTTTTTT; CDR3: CASSLDTGGELFF
J: TRBJ1-2; D: -; V: TRBV2; size: -; DNA: TGTGCCAGCACCCAGATCACAGGATTCAATGGCTACACCTTC; CDR3: CASTQITGFNGYTF
J: TRBJ2-2; D: TRBD2; V: TRBV29-1; size: -; DNA: TGCAGCGTGAAGCGGAGCGGGGCCTACACCGGGGAGCTGTTTTTT; CDR3: CSVKRSGAYTGELFF
J: TRBJ2-3; D: -; V: TRBV11-3; size: -; DNA: TGTGCCAGCAGCTTAGATTGGACTACCCCGAAGGAAGATACGCAGTATTTT; CDR3: CASSLDWTTPKEDTQYF
J: TRBJ2-3; D: -; V: TRBV7-3; size: -; DNA: TGTGCCAGCAGCTTGGGGGGTTATGGCACAGATACGCAGTATTTT; CDR3: CASSLGGYGTDTQYF
J: TRBJ2-7; D: -; V: TRBV18; size: few; DNA: TGTGCCAGCTCACCTCTCCGACGCGGTACCTACGAGCAGTACTTC; CDR3: CASSPLRRGTYEQYF
J: TRBJ1-5; D: -; V: TRBV2; size: -; DNA: TGTGCCAGCAGTGAAGAAGGGACGGGGGGCGATCAGCCCCAGCATTTT; CDR3: CASSEEGTGGDQPQHF
J: TRBJ2-7; D: TRBD2; V: TRBV4-3; size: few; DNA: TGCGCCAGCAGCCAAGATCATGCTAGCGGGATCTACGAGCAGTACTTC; CDR3: CASSQDHASGIYEQYF
J: TRBJ1-4; D: TRBD1; V: TRBV2; size: -; DNA: TGTGCCAGCAGTGATCCCGGGACAGGGGACGAAAAACTGTTTTTT; CDR3: CASSDPGTGDEKLFF
J: TRBJ2-1; D: TRBD2; V: TRBV7-6; size: -; DNA: TGTGCCAGCAGCTTGTCTTGGCGGGGGACCTACAATGAGCAGTTCTTC; CDR3: CASSLSWRGTYNEQFF
J: TRBJ2-4; D: -; V: TRBV19; size: -; DNA: TGTGCCAGTAGTCCTACCAGACAGGGGACTACCAACATTCAGTACTTC; CDR3: CASSPTRQGTTNIQYF
J: TRBJ1-2; D: -; V: TRBV29-1; size: -; DNA: TGCAGCGTATCGGAGAACTATGGCTACACCTTC; CDR3: CSVSENYGYTF
J: TRBJ1-2; D: -; V: TRBV30; size: -; DNA: TGTGCCTGGAGTGAACTTCCGGGCTATGGCTACACCTTC; CDR3: CAWSELPGYGYTF
J: TRBJ1-2; D: -; V: TRBV6-1; size: -; DNA: TGTGCCAGCAGTGAAGGGACAGCTAACTATGGCTACACCTTC; CDR3: CASSEGTANYGYTF
J: TRBJ2-3; D: TRBD2; V: TRBV7-9; size: -; DNA: TGTGCCAGCAGCTTAGGTAGCGGGAGGGCCGTAACGCAGTATTTT; CDR3: CASSLGSGRAVTQYF
J: TRBJ2-5; D: TRBD2; V: TRBV19; size: -; DNA: TGTGCCAGTAGTGATAGCGGGGGGCAAGAGACCCAGTACTTC; CDR3: CASSDSGGQETQYF
J: TRBJ1-1; D: TRBD1; V: TRBV2; size: -; DNA: TGTGCCAGCACCGGACAGGAAGGGTCGAACACTGAAGCTTTCTTT; CDR3: CASTGQEGSNTEAFF
J: TRBJ2-7; D: -; V: TRBV10-3; size: -; DNA: TGTGCCATCAGGAAAAGCTCTTCGTACGAGCAGTACTTC; CDR3: CAIRKSSSYEQYF
J: TRBJ2-7; D: -; V: TRBV29-1; size: once; DNA: TGCAGCGCCCTCGGTCGGGGGTACGAGCAGTACTTC; CDR3: CSALGRGYEQYF
J: TRBJ2-7; D: -; V: TRBV15; size: -; DNA: TGTGCCACCAGCGGACGGACGGGGGTAAGGGAGCAGTACTTC; CDR3: CATSGRTGVREQYF
J: TRBJ1-5; D: -; V: TRBV28; size: -; DNA: TGTGCCAGCAGTGTCGCAGGAAGCAATCAGCCCCAGCATTTT; CDR3: CASSVAGSNQPQHF
J: TRBJ2-1; D: TRBD2; V: TRBV19; size: -; DNA: TGTGCCAGTAGTATAACGTCGACTAGCGGGAGAGGTGAGCAGTTCTTC; CDR3: CASSITSTSGRGEQFF
J: TRBJ2-1; D: TRBD1; V: TRBV5-4; size: few; DNA: TGTGCCAGCAGCCGGGACAGGGGGGACAATGAGCAGTTCTTC; CDR3: CASSRDRGDNEQFF
J: TRBJ1-1; D: TRBD1; V: TRBV6-1; size: -; DNA: TGTGCCAGCAGACACAGGGGGGACACTGAAGCTTTCTTT; CDR3: CASRHRGDTEAFF